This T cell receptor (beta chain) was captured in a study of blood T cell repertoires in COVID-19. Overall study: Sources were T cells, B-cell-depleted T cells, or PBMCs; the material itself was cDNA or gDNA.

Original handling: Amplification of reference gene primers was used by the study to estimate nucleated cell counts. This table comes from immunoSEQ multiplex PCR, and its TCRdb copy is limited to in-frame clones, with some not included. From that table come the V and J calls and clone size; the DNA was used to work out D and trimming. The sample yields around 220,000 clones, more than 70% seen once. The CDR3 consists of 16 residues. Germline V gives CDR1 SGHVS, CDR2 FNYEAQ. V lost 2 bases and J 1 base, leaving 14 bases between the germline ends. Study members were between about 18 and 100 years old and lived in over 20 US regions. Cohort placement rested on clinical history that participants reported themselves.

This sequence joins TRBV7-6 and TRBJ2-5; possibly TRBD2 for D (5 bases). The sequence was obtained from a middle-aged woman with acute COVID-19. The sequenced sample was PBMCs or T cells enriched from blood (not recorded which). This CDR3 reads CASSLRSGDFQETQYF. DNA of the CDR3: TGTGCCAGCAGCTTAAGAAGCGGAGATTTCCAAGAGACCCAGTACTTC.